These T cell receptor beta chains were read from a single sample in a study of blood T cell repertoires in COVID-19. Produced via immunoSEQ multiplex PCR; TCRdb's table is partial and in-frame only. This table has a few hundred thousand clones, just under 90% appearing once. Specimen: PBMCs or T cells enriched from blood (not recorded which). These receptors were taken from a woman aged 25 to 39 who had recovered from COVID-19. CDR3s include the opening cysteine and the closing phenylalanine or tryptophan. A D gene is named only where the DNA matches it firmly. A row's size may be missing; if present it is once, few, many or a size class.

d_call j_call v_call clone_size cdr3_nt cdr3_aa
TRBD2 TRBJ2-2 TRBV4-1 NA TGCGCCAGCAGCCAGAAGCGGGAGAACACCGGGGAGCTGTTTTTT CASSQKRENTGELFF
NA TRBJ2-1 TRBV7-7 NA TGTGCTAGCAGCGTAGCGGCTTACAATGAGCAGTTCTTC CASSVAAYNEQFF
NA TRBJ1-1 TRBV18 once TGTGCCAGCTCACCACCGAAACAGAGAAACACTGAAGCTTTCTTT CASSPPKQRNTEAFF
NA TRBJ2-3 TRBV24-1 NA TGTGCCACCAGTGAACCTACAGGGATCCCCACAGATACGCAGTATTTT CATSEPTGIPTDTQYF
TRBD1 TRBJ1-1 TRBV19 NA TGTGCCAGTAGGCGGGACAGGGGACAAGGAACTGAAGCTTTCTTT CASRRDRGQGTEAFF
NA TRBJ1-4 TRBV4-3 NA TGCGCCAGCAGTTTGCGGGGTCCCGCAACTAATGAAAAACTGTTTTTT CASSLRGPATNEKLFF
TRBD2 TRBJ2-7 TRBV13 NA TGTGCCAGCAGCCTGAGGGCGGGAGGGCCTCGGGAGCAGTACTTC CASSLRAGGPREQYF
TRBD1 TRBJ2-7 TRBV5-1 NA TGCGCCAGCAGCCCGGGACAGGGCCCGACAGAGCAGTACTTC CASSPGQGPTEQYF
TRBD1 TRBJ1-6 TRBV27 NA TGTGCCACCCAAGTGACAGGGCGGAATTCACCCCTCCACTTT CATQVTGRNSPLHF
NA TRBJ1-2 TRBV28 NA TGTGCCAGCAGTTTAGGGGGGGGATATGGCTACACCTTC CASSLGGGYGYTF